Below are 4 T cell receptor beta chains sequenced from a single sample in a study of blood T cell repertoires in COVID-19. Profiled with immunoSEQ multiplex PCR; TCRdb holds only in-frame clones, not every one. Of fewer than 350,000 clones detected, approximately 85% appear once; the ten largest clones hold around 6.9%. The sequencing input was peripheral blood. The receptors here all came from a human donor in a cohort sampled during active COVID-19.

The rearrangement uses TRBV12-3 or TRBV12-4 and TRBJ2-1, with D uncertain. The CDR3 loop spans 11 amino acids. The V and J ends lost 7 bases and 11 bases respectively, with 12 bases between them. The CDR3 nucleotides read TGTGCCAGCATGAGAGGCGCACAGCAGTTCTTC. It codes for CASMRGAQQFF.

CDR3 protein: CASSLELSEQYF. The CDR3 coding sequence is TGTGCCAGCAGCTTAGAGTTGTCAGAGCAGTACTTC. The V call is TRBV11-2, the J call TRBJ2-7; D not certain. This CDR3 contains 12 residues. Trimming removed 0 bases at V and 7 bases at J, with 7 bases between. Germline assignment: CDR1 SGHAT and CDR2 FQNNGV.

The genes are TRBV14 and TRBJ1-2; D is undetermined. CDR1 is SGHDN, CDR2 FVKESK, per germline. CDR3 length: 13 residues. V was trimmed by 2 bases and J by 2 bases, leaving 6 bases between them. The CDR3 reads CASSQTRNYGYTF. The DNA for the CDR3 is TGTGCCAGCAGCCAAACAAGAAACTATGGCTACACCTTC.

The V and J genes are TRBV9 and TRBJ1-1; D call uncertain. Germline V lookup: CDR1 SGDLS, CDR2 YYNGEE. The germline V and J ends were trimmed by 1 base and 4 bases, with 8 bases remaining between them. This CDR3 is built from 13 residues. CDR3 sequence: CASSVIGGTEAFF. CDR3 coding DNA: TGTGCCAGCAGCGTAATCGGAGGCACTGAAGCTTTCTTT.